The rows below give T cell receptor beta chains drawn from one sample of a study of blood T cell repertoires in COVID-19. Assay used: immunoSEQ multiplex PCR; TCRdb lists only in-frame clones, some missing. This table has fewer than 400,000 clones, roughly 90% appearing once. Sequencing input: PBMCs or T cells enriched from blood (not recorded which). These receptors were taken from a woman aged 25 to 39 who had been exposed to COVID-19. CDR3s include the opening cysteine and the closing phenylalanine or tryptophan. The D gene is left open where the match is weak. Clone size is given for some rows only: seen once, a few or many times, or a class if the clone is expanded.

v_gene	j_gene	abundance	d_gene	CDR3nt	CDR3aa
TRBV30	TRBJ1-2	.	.	TGTGCCTGGGCAGGGCCAGCCAAGTTAAACTATGGCTACACCTTC	CAWAGPAKLNYGYTF
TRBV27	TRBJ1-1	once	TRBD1	TGTGCCAGCAGTTACAGGGGGCATGTCGACACTGAAGCTTTCTTT	CASSYRGHVDTEAFF
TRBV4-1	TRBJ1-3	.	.	TGCGCCTCCGAGGGGGTATCTGGAAACACCATATATTTT	CASEGVSGNTIYF
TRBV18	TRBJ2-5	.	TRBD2	TGTGCCAGCTCACCGAGGACTAGCGGCGAGACCCAGTACTTC	CASSPRTSGETQYF
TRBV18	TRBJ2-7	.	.	TGTGCCAGCTCTCCAGGGCCAGGGGATTCCTACGAGCAGTACTTC	CASSPGPGDSYEQYF
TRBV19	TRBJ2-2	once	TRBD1	TGTGCCAGTAGTATGAGACAGGGGTGGGGCACCGGGGAGCTGTTTTTT	CASSMRQGWGTGELFF
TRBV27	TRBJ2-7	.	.	TGTGCCAGCAGCCCCTCGTACGGACTCCTCTACGAGCAGTACTTC	CASSPSYGLLYEQYF
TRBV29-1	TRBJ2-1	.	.	TGCACGAACAAGGAGCAGTTCTTC	CTNKEQFF
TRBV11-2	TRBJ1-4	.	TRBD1	TGTGCCAGCAGCCACGGACAGGGGGCTGAAAAACTGTTTTTT	CASSHGQGAEKLFF
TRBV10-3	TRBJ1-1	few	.	TGTGCCATCAGTGAGTCGCAGGGTAAAGGCACTGAAGCTTTCTTT	CAISESQGKGTEAFF
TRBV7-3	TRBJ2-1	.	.	TGTGCCAGCAGCTCCTACAGGTACAATGAGCAGTTCTTC	CASSSYRYNEQFF
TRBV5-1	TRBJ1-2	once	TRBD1	TGCGCCAGCAGCTTGGTAGGACAGGGTGAGTCCTATGGCTACACCTTC	CASSLVGQGESYGYTF
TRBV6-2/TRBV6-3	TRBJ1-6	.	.	TGTGCCAGCAGTCGTCCGAATTCACCCCTCCACTTT	CASSRPNSPLHF
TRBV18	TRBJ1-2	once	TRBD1	TGTGCCAGCTCACCTAATGCTCTGACAGGGGACCATGGCTACACCTTC	CASSPNALTGDHGYTF
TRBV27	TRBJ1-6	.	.	TGTGCCAGCAGTTTAGACGGGGTAAACTCCTATAATTCACCCCTCCACTTT	CASSLDGVNSYNSPLHF
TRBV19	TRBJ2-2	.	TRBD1	TGTGCCAGTAGTATAGAAGGATCCAGGGGGTACCCCGGGGAGCTGTTTTTT	CASSIEGSRGYPGELFF
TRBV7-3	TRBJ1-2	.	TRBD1	TGTGCCAGCAGCTTCGGGACAGGGGATAACTATGGCTACACCTTC	CASSFGTGDNYGYTF
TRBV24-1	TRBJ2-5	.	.	TGTGCCACCAGTGATTTGTTAGGGGGGGCAGTCCAAGAGACCCAGTACTTC	CATSDLLGGAVQETQYF
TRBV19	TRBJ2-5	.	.	TGTGCCAGTGCGTCGGCGGGGCGGGAGACCCAGTACTTC	CASASAGRETQYF
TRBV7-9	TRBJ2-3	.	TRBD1	TGTGCCAGCAGCCACAGGGGGAGCACAGATACGCAGTATTTT	CASSHRGSTDTQYF
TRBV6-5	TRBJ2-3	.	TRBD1	TGTGCCAGCAGACCGGGACAGGTATACACAGATACGCAGTATTTT	CASRPGQVYTDTQYF
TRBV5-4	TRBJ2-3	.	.	TGTGCCAGCAGCTCAGCGGGTCGGTTACATACGCAGTATTTT	CASSSAGRLHTQYF
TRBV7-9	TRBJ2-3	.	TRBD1	TGTGCCAGCAGCTCCGGGACAGGCACACGAGATACGCAGTATTTT	CASSSGTGTRDTQYF
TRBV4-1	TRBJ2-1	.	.	TGCGCCAGCAGCCAAGTTGCGGGGTGGACCTACAATGAGCAGTTCTTC	CASSQVAGWTYNEQFF
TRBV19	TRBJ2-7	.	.	TGTGCCATCCCTGACCCGAGCGGAGAATCCTACGAGCAGTACTTC	CAIPDPSGESYEQYF
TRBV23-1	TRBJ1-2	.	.	TGCGCCAGCAGTCGGGGGGGCCCCGCGGACACATATGGCTACACCTTC	CASSRGGPADTYGYTF
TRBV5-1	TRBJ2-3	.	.	TGCGCCAGCAGCTTGGGGGACATTGACACGCAGTATTTT	CASSLGDIDTQYF
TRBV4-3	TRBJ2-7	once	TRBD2	TGCGCCAGCAGCCAAAAGGCCCCCAGCGGGGGGAGGAGCTACGAGCAGTACTTC	CASSQKAPSGGRSYEQYF
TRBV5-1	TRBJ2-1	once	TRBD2	TGCGCCAGCAGTCCAGTGGTAGCGGGGGGGACCTACAATGAGCAGTTCTTC	CASSPVVAGGTYNEQFF
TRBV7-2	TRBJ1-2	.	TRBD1	TGTGCCAGCAGCATACTCTCACAGGGGATGGCTGGCTACACCTTC	CASSILSQGMAGYTF
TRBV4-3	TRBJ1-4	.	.	TGCGCCAGCAGCCAAGCGTTCAGGGAATCAACTAATGAAAAACTGTTTTTT	CASSQAFRESTNEKLFF
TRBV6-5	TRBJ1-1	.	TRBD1	TGTGCCAGCGCATCATGGACAGGGGGCCAAACTGAAGCTTTCTTT	CASASWTGGQTEAFF
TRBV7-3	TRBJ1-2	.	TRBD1	TGTGCCAGCAGCTTAACAGGGGGCGGCTATGGCTACACCTTC	CASSLTGGGYGYTF
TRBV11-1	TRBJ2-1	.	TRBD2	TGTGCCAGCAGCTATAGCGGGGAACCCTACAATGAGCAGTTCTTC	CASSYSGEPYNEQFF
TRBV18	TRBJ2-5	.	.	TGTGCCAGCTCACCACGACAGAGAGAGACCCAGTACTTC	CASSPRQRETQYF
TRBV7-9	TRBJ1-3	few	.	TGTGCCAGCAGCTCCAGGGGCAGCTCCCGAAACACCATATATTTT	CASSSRGSSRNTIYF
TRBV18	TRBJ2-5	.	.	TGTGCCAGCTCACCGGGAGGTCAGGAGACCCAGTACTTC	CASSPGGQETQYF
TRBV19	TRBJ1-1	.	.	TGTGCCAGTAGTATAGGGGCAGGTAGGAACACTGAAGCTTTCTTT	CASSIGAGRNTEAFF
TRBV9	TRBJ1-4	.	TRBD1	TGTGCCAGCAGCCCTTTCCCCGGGACAGGGGCTGCAACTAATGAAAAACTGTTTTTT	CASSPFPGTGAATNEKLFF
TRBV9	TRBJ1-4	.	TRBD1	TGTGCCAGCAGCGTGGGACAGGAAGGAAAACTGTTTTTT	CASSVGQEGKLFF
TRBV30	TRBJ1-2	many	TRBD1	TGTGCCTGGAGGGATACAGACAGGGAGAATGGCTACACCTTC	CAWRDTDRENGYTF
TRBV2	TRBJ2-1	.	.	TGTGCCAGCAGTGAAATGGCGGGGGCCCCCCGAATATACAATGAGCAGTTCTTC	CASSEMAGAPRIYNEQFF
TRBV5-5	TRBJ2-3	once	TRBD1	TGTGCCAGCAGCTATCCGGGACAGGGAACAGATACGCAGTATTTT	CASSYPGQGTDTQYF
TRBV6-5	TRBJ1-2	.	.	TGTGCCAGCAGCGAGAGCGTGGTTGGCTACACCTTC	CASSESVVGYTF
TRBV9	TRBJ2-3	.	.	TGTGCCAGCAGCGGCACAGGGTTAACAGATACGCAGTATTTT	CASSGTGLTDTQYF
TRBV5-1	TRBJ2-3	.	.	TGCGCCAGCAGCCAAGGGGGTCAGGCAGATACGCAGTATTTT	CASSQGGQADTQYF
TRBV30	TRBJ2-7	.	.	TGTGCCTGGAGAACCTTTCAGCGCGAGCAGTACTTC	CAWRTFQREQYF
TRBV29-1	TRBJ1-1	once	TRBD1	TGCAGCGTTGGACAGGGGGCGCGGTACACTGAAGCTTTCTTT	CSVGQGARYTEAFF
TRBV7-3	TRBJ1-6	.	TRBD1	TGTGCCAGCAGCTCGACAGGGGGTGGTTCACCCCTCCACTTT	CASSSTGGGSPLHF
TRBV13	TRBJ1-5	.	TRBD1	TGTGCCAGCAGCTTCCCCGGACAGGTTGTTAGCAATCAGCCCCAGCATTTT	CASSFPGQVVSNQPQHF
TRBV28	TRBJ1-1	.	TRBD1	TGTGCCAGCAGGGGGTCCGCCGCAAGACAGGGGATGAACACTGAAGCTTTCTTT	CASRGSAARQGMNTEAFF
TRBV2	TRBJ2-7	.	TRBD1	TGTGCCAGCAGCCCCTTGACAGGGACCTACGAGCAGTACTTC	CASSPLTGTYEQYF
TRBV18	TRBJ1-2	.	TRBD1	TGTGCCAGCTCCCGGGACAGGGGCAATGGCTACACCTTC	CASSRDRGNGYTF